One sample yielded the 7 T cell receptor beta chains listed below, sequenced in a study of cytomegalovirus exposure and HLA in healthy donors. PCR employed 60 Vbeta and 13 Jbeta primers. Assay used: immunoSEQ multiplex PCR; TCRdb lists only in-frame clones, some missing. This table has some 77,000 clones, about 80% appearing once. What was sequenced was PBMCs. The source is a woman in her forties or fifties in good health and CMV-seropositive.

The chain has TRBV7-6 and TRBJ2-2, with TRBD2 identical over 8 bases. V shed 1 base and J 5 bases; nucleotides not matched to a gene: 6. Germline V gene lookup returns CDR1 SGHVS and CDR2 FNYEAQ. This CDR3 has 16 amino acids. CDR3 in amino acids: CASSLERGHLTGELFF. DNA for the CDR3: TGTGCCAGCAGCTTAGAGCGGGGGCACCTAACCGGGGAGCTGTTTTTT.

J is TRBJ2-5 and V is TRBV12-5; D might be TRBD2 (5 bases). Germline assignment: CDR1 LGHNT and CDR2 FRNRAP. Trimming pared 3 bases from V and 6 bases from J, leaving 11 bases between. CDR3 size: 13 residues. The CDR3 DNA sequence: TGTGCTAGTGGTTTTCTAGCAGGACAGACCCAGTACTTC. Translating it yields CASGFLAGQTQYF.

In this sample, this clone turned up a few times. V gene TRBV7-2 combines with J gene TRBJ1-4, with D possibly TRBD1 on 6 matching bases. The CDR3 consists of 14 residues. Germline V lookup: CDR1 SGHTA, CDR2 FQGNSA. V lost 6 bases and J lost 7, with 15 bases in between. The DNA for the CDR3 is TGTGCCAGCAGTCCTACAGGGAATACTGAAAAACTGTTTTTT. Translating it yields CASSPTGNTEKLFF.

To note about this clone: Distinct nucleotide sequences in the sample also encode this CDR3. The J gene is TRBJ2-2, the V gene TRBV9; D may be TRBD1 (8 bases). The germline V gene encodes CDR1 SGDLS and CDR2 YYNGEE. The CDR3 runs to 15 residues. The germline V and J ends were trimmed by 3 bases and 6 bases, with 15 bases remaining between them. CDR3 sequence reads: CASSETGGAAGELFF. The CDR3 DNA is TGTGCCAGCAGCGAAACAGGGGGGGCTGCCGGGGAGCTGTTTTTT.

This clone was seen many times. The chain couples TRBV5-6 to TRBJ2-7; 8 bases line up with TRBD1. In germline, CDR1 is SGHDT, CDR2 YYEEEE. V shed 4 bases, J shed 1 base, and the junction held 4 bases outside the gene matches. This CDR3 comprises 14 residues. The CDR3 DNA follows: TGTGCCAGCAGCCTACAGGGGGGTTCCTACGAGCAGTACTTC. It translates to CASSLQGGSYEQYF.

The chain has TRBV2 and TRBJ1-6; possible D gene TRBD1, 5 bases. Between the trimmed V and J ends, which lost 10 bases and 2 bases, there was a span of 9 bases. The CDR3 covers 13 residues. CDR1 is SNHLY and CDR2 is FYNNEI in the germline V gene. The CDR3 loop is CATRQTYNSPLHF. Written as DNA, the CDR3 is TGTGCCACGCGACAGACCTATAATTCACCCCTCCACTTT. Full variable domain (missing parts from reference TRBV2 and TRBJ1-6): EPEVTQTPSHQVTQMGQEVILRCVPISNHLYFYWYRQILGQKVEFLVSFYNNEISEKSEIFDDQFSVERPDGSNFTLKIRSTKLEDSAMYFCATRQTYNSPLHFGNGTRLTVT.

The V call is TRBV7-2, the J call TRBJ1-5, with 8 bases fitting TRBD1. With V trimmed by 4 bases and J by 1 base, 3 bases remained unmatched. CDR3 size: 15 residues. Germline CDR1 and CDR2: SGHTA and FQGNSA. CDR3 region: CASSYRTGSNQPQHF. In DNA, the CDR3 is TGTGCCAGCAGCTACCGGACAGGGAGCAATCAGCCCCAGCATTTT.